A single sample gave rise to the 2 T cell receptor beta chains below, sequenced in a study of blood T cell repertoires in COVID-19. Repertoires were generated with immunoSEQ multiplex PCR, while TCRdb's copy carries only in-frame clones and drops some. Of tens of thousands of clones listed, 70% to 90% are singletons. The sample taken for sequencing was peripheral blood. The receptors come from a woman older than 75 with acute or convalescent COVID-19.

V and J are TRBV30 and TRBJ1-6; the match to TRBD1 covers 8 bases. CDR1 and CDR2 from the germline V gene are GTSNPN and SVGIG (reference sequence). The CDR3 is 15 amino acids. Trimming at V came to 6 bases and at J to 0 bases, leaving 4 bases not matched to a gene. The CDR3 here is CACRQGSSYNSPLHF. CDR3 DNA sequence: TGTGCCTGTAGACAGGGGAGCTCCTATAATTCACCCCTCCACTTT.

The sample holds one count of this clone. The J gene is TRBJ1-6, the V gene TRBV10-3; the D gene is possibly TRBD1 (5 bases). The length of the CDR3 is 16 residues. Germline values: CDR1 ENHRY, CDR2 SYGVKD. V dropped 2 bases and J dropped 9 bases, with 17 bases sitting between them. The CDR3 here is CAISETLGGESSPLHF. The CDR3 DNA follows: TGTGCCATCAGTGAGACCCTGGGGGGGGAAAGTTCACCCCTCCACTTT.